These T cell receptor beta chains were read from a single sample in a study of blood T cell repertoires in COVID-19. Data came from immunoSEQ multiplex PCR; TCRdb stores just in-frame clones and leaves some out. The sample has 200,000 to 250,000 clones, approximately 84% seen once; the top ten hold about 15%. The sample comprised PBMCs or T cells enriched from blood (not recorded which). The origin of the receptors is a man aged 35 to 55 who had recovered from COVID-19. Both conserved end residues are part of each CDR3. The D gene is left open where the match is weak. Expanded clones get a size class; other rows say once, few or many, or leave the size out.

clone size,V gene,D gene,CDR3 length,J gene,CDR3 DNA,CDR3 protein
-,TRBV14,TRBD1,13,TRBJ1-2,TGTGCCAGCAGCGAGGGACAGGACTATGGCTACACCTTC,CASSEGQDYGYTF
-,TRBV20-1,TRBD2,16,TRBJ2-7,TGCAGTGCTAGTGCCACTAGCGGGAGGGTTCTTGGCGAGCAGTACTTC,CSASATSGRVLGEQYF
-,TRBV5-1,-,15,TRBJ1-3,TGCGCCAGCAGCTTAGACATGAGCTCTGGAAACACCATATATTTT,CASSLDMSSGNTIYF
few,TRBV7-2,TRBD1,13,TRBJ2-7,TGTGCCAGCAGCTTAAGACAGGGCTACGAGCAGTACTTC,CASSLRQGYEQYF
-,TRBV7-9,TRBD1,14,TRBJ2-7,TGTGCCAGCAGCCCGCGGACAGGGGGTCACGAGCAGTACTTC,CASSPRTGGHEQYF
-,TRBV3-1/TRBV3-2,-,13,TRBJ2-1,TGTGCCAGCAGCCAAAGAAACGGGTATGAGCAGTTCTTC,CASSQRNGYEQFF
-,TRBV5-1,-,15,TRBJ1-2,TGCGCCAGCAGCCCTTCAGGGATTTCAGACTATGGCTACACCTTC,CASSPSGISDYGYTF
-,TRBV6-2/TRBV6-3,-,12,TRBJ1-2,TGTGCCAGCAGCCTAGGACAGTATGGCTACACCTTC,CASSLGQYGYTF
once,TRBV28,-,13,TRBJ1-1,TGTGCCAGCAGTTTAGAGGGAAGGACTGAAGCTTTCTTT,CASSLEGRTEAFF
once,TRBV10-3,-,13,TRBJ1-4,TGTGCCGCCTCCCGAGGGTTAGGAGAAAAACTGTTTTTT,CAASRGLGEKLFF
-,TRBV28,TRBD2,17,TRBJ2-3,TGTGCCAGCAGCTTAAAGGTGGGGGGGAGCGACACAGATACGCAGTATTTT,CASSLKVGGSDTDTQYF
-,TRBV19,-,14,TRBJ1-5,TGTGCCAGTAGTATAGTAACCGGGGGACAGCCCCAGCATTTT,CASSIVTGGQPQHF
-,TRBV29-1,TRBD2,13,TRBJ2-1,TGCAGCGTTGAAGTGGAAGCGGGAAATGAGCAGTTCTTC,CSVEVEAGNEQFF
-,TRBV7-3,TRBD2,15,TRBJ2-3,TGTGCCAGCAGCTTTGGCGGGGGGGCCGAGGTCCCGCAGTATTTT,CASSFGGGAEVPQYF
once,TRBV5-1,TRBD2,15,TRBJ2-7,TGCGCCAGCAGCCTCCCAGCGGGAGGAGGCGGAGAGCAGTACTTC,CASSLPAGGGGEQYF
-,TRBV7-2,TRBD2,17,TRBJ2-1,TGTGCCAGCAGCTCCCAGGGTGCGGGGGGATCCTACAATGAGCAGTTCTTC,CASSSQGAGGSYNEQFF
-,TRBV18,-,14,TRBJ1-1,TGTGCCAGCTCACCCATTCGGGGGAACACTGAAGCTTTCTTT,CASSPIRGNTEAFF
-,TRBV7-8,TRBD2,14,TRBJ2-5,TGTGCCAGCAGCTTAGTCCGGGGGGGAGAGACCCAGTACTTC,CASSLVRGGETQYF
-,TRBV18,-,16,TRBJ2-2,TGTGCCAGCTCATCCCGAAACCGCCGCGACACCGGGGAGCTGTTTTTT,CASSSRNRRDTGELFF
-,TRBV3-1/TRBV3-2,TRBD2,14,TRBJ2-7,TGTGCCAGCAGCTCCGGGACTAGAAACTACGAGCAGTACTTC,CASSSGTRNYEQYF
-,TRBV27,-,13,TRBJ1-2,TGTGCCAGCAGTCCCCAACGGGACTATGGCTACACCTTC,CASSPQRDYGYTF
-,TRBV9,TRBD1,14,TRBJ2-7,TGTGCCAGCAGCGAACGGGACAGACCCTACGAGCAGTACTTC,CASSERDRPYEQYF
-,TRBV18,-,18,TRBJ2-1,TGTGCCAGCTCACCACTTTCCTCCCGAGGCAGCTCCTACAATGAGCAGTTCTTC,CASSPLSSRGSSYNEQFF
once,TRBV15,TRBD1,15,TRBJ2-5,TGTGCCACCAGCCCGGGACAGGGGGGGATGCAGACCCAGTACTTC,CATSPGQGGMQTQYF
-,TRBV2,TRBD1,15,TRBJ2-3,TGTGCCAGCATCCAGAGGGGGCCTCGCCCGGATACGCAGTATTTT,CASIQRGPRPDTQYF
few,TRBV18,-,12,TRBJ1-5,TGTGCCAGCTCCGACAGAGATCAGCCCCAGCATTTT,CASSDRDQPQHF
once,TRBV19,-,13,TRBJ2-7,TGTGCCAGTAGTATAGTGGGACTCGACGAGCAGTACTTC,CASSIVGLDEQYF
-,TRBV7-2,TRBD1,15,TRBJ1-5,TGTGCCAGCAGCTCCAGGGGGCGCGACAATCAGCCCCAGCATTTT,CASSSRGRDNQPQHF
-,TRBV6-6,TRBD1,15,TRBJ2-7,TGTGCCAGCGGTCACGGGGGACAGGGGACGGGGGAGCAGTACTTC,CASGHGGQGTGEQYF
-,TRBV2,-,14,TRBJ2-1,TGTGCCAGCAAAAGTCTGAGCTCCTACAATGAGCAGTTCTTC,CASKSLSSYNEQFF
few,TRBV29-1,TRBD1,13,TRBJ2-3,TGCAGCGTACGTACAGGGGCCGGGGATACGCAGTATTTT,CSVRTGAGDTQYF
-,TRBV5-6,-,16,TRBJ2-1,TGTGCCAGCAGCTTGACGGGAAGCAACCTTTACAATGAGCAGTTCTTC,CASSLTGSNLYNEQFF
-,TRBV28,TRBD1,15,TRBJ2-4,TGTGCCAGCAGTCTCCGGACAGGAGGAAGAAACATTCAGTACTTC,CASSLRTGGRNIQYF
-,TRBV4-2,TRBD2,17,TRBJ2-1,TGTGCCAGCAGCCCTTTTCCCGGGACTAGCGGGAGCGATGAGCAGTTCTTC,CASSPFPGTSGSDEQFF
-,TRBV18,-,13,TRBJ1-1,TGTGCCAGCTCACTCCAGGGTAGGGGGGAAGCTTTCTTT,CASSLQGRGEAFF
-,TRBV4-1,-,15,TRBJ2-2,TGCGCCAGCAGCCTGACACAGGGTCTCACCGGGGAGCTGTTTTTT,CASSLTQGLTGELFF
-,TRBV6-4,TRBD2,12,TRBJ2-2,TGTGCCAGCAGTGACAGGGAGGGTCGGCTGTTTTTT,CASSDREGRLFF
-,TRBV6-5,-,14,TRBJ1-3,TGTGCCAGCAGCGCCGAGGGGGCTGGAAACACCATATATTTT,CASSAEGAGNTIYF
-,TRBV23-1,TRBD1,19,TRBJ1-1,TGCGCCAGCAGTCAAGCTTTAAGGAGGGGGCGCAGTTCGGACACTGAAGCTTTCTTT,CASSQALRRGRSSDTEAFF
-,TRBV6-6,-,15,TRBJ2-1,TGTGCCAGCAGCACCAGCCGGGGTACCTACAATGAGCAGTTCTTC,CASSTSRGTYNEQFF
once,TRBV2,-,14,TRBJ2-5,TGTGCCAGCAGTGCTCGCAGCGGACAAGAGACCCAGTACTTC,CASSARSGQETQYF
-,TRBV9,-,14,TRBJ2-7,TGTGCCAGCAGCGCCGGGACTGGTCCCTACGAGCAGTACTTC,CASSAGTGPYEQYF
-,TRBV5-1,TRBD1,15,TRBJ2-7,TGCGCCAGCAGCTTGGCCGGGGACAGGGTCGGCGAGCAGTACTTC,CASSLAGDRVGEQYF
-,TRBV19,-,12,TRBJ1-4,TGTGCCAGTAGTCTCCTTAATGAAAAACTGTTTTTT,CASSLLNEKLFF